The next 9 T cell receptor beta chains were all read from a single sample in a study of multiple sclerosis patients with progressive multifocal leukoencephalopathy. Described time point: before natalizumab initiation. Libraries were prepared by immunoSEQ multiplex PCR; TCRdb keeps only in-frame clonotypes and omits some of them. The sample contains fewer than 35,000 clones, over 75% of which appear only once. Sequencing input: PBMCs. The receptors derive from a human donor with multiple sclerosis.

This clone was recorded only once. V is TRBV4-2 and J is TRBJ1-1; 7 positions match TRBD1. The length of the CDR3 is 16 residues. Germline V gene sequence: CDR1 LGHNA, CDR2 YNFKEQ. Trimming cost V 1 base and J 3 bases; bases outside gene matches: 8. The CDR3 region is CASSQAGQAGYTEAFF. CDR3 DNA sequence: TGTGCCAGCAGCCAAGCCGGACAGGCGGGGTACACTGAAGCTTTCTTT.

This clone was counted a few times. V and J are TRBV27 and TRBJ1-1; D call uncertain. Trimming left V 5 bases short and J 6 bases short, with 13 bases between. This CDR3 is built from 13 residues. CDR1 is MNHEY and CDR2 is SMNVEV in the germline V gene (reference sequence). As DNA, the CDR3 is TGTGCCAGCAGTATCCCGGGGTTTGCTGAAGCTTTCTTT. Translating gives CASSIPGFAEAFF.

This clone was detected only a few times. This chain joins TRBV7-8 and TRBJ2-2; 14 nucleotides align to TRBD2. Germline CDR1 SGHVS, CDR2 FQNEAQ. The CDR3 is 15 amino acids. J lost 5 bases, V lost 4 bases, and 0 bases had no gene match. CDR3 in amino acids: CASSWTSGGTGELFF. CDR3 DNA sequence: TGTGCCAGCAGCTGGACTAGCGGGGGGACCGGGGAGCTGTTTTTT.

This chain connects TRBV7-2 to TRBJ2-7, with 12 bases matching TRBD2. This CDR3 is built from 16 residues. Trimming at V came to 5 bases and at J to 3 bases, leaving 8 bases not matched to a gene. CDR1 SGHTA and CDR2 FQGNSA come from the germline V gene. The CDR3 reads CASSGSSGRGSYEQYF. CDR3 bases: TGTGCCAGCAGCGGATCTAGCGGGAGGGGGAGCTACGAGCAGTACTTC.

CDR3 in amino acids: CASKGARPPYEQYF. The CDR3 nucleotides read TGTGCCAGTAAGGGGGCCAGACCCCCCTACGAGCAGTACTTC. The chain recombines TRBV19 with TRBJ2-7; 7 positions match TRBD1. Germline-derived CDR1 and CDR2 are LNHDA and SQIVND (reference sequence). This CDR3 spans 14 amino acids. With 7 bases clipped from V and 2 bases from J, the junction kept 8 bases outside the gene matches.

The V call is TRBV2, the J call TRBJ1-1; TRBD1 is a possible D gene (5 bases). CDR1 SNHLY and CDR2 FYNNEI come from the germline V gene. V was pared by 3 bases and J by 1 base, with 9 bases between. This CDR3 comprises 14 residues. CDR3 amino acids: CASSELGRNTEAFF. The CDR3 DNA sequence: TGTGCCAGCAGTGAGCTGGGGCGGAACACTGAAGCTTTCTTT.

The rearrangement uses TRBV19 and TRBJ2-7; 11 nucleotides match TRBD1. The CDR3 runs 17 residues. J gave up 4 bases and V 5 bases, and 13 bases lay outside the gene matches. Germline V gene lookup returns CDR1 LNHDA and CDR2 SQIVND (reference sequence). CDR3 amino acids: CASSSPGQGALGYEQYF. As DNA, the CDR3 is TGTGCCAGTAGTTCCCCCGGACAGGGGGCATTAGGGTACGAGCAGTACTTC.

This chain uses TRBV5-1 with TRBJ1-2; 7 bases align to TRBD1. Trimming cost V 1 base and J 4 bases; bases outside gene matches: 4. The CDR3 totals 14 residues. The germline V gene has CDR1 SGHRS and CDR2 YFSETQ. CDR3 sequence (DNA): TGCGCCAGCAGCTTGTTGGGACAGAGCTATGGCTACACCTTC. It translates to CASSLLGQSYGYTF.

The chain carries TRBV7-9 and TRBJ2-2; D is unclear. CDR3 length: 13 residues. Trimming removed 2 bases at V and 5 bases at J, with 6 bases between. CDR1 and CDR2 (germline): SEHNR, FQNEAQ (reference sequence). The CDR3 reads CASSLHRTGELFF. CDR3 DNA: TGTGCCAGCAGCTTACACAGAACCGGGGAGCTGTTTTTT.